The sequence of this T cell receptor (beta chain) was determined in a study of cytomegalovirus exposure and HLA in healthy donors. The PCR made use of 60 Vbeta and 13 Jbeta primers. Produced via immunoSEQ multiplex PCR; TCRdb's table is partial and in-frame only. The sample has tens of thousands of clones, 70% seen once. The CDR3 has 18 amino acids. Germline CDR1 and CDR2: SGHVS and FQNEAQ. Between the trimmed V and J ends, which lost 3 bases and 6 bases, there was a span of 24 bases. Whole-study results and caveats: Cytomegalovirus-associated status was assigned to around 160 TCR beta chains. On later analysis, the bulk of CMV-associated TCR beta chains appeared to be HLA-restricted.

As to this clone: What it binds is not known.

The sequencing input was PBMCs. The chain has TRBV7-8 and TRBJ1-5, with D possibly TRBD1 on 6 matching bases. This sequence was found in a woman between 45 and 65 years old in good health and CMV-seropositive. CDR3 DNA sequence: TGTGCCAGCAGCTTGCCCTTTGCGTGGGGGGGCGGTAGTCAGCCCCAGCATTTT. Amino acid sequence: CASSLPFAWGGGSQPQHF.